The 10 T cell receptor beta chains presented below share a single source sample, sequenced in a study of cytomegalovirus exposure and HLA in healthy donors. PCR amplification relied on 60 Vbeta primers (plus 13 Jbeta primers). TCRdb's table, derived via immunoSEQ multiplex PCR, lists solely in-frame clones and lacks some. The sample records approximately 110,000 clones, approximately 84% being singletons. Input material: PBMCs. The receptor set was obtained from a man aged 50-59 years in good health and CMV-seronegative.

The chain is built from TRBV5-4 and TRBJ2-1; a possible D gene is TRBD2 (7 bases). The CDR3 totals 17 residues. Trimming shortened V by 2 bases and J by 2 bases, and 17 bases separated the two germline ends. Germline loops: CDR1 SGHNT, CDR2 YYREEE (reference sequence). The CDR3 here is CASSFPPGGSAYNEQFF. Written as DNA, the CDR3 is TGTGCCAGCAGCTTCCCGCCGGGGGGCTCCGCCTACAATGAGCAGTTCTTC.

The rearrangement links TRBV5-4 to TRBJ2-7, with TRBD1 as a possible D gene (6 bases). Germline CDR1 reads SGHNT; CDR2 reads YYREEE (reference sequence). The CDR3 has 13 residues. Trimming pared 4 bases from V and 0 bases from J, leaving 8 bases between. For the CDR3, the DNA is TGTGCCAGCAGCGGGGACATCTCCTACGAGCAGTACTTC. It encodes CASSGDISYEQYF.

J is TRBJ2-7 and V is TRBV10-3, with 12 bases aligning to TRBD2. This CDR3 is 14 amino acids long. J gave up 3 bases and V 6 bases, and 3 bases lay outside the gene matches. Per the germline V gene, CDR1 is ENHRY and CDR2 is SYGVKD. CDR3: CAISPSGRDYEQYF. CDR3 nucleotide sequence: TGTGCCATCAGCCCTAGCGGGAGGGACTACGAGCAGTACTTC.

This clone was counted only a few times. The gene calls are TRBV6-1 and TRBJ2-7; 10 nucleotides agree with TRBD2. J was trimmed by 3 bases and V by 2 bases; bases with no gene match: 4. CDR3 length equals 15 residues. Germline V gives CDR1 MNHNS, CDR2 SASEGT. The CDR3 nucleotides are TGTGCCAGCAGTGAAAGGACTAGCGGCTTCTACGAGCAGTACTTC. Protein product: CASSERTSGFYEQYF.

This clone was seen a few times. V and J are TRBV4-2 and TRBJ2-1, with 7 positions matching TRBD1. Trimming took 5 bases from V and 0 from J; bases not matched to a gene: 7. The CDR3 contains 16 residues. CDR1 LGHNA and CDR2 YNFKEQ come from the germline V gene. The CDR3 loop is CASSFHRDSSYNEQFF. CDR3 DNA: TGTGCCAGCAGCTTCCACAGGGACAGCTCCTACAATGAGCAGTTCTTC.

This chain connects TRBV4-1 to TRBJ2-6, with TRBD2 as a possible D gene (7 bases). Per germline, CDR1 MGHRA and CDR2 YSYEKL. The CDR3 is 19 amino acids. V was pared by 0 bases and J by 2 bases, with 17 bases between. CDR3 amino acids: CASSQDRGGATPGANVLTF. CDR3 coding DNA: TGCGCCAGCAGCCAAGATCGAGGGGGGGCTACCCCTGGGGCCAACGTCCTGACTTTC.

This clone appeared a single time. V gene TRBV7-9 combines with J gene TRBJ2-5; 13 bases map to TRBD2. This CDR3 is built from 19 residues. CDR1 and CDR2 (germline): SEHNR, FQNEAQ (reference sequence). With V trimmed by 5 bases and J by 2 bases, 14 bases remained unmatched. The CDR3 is CASSPRARLAGGKQETQYF. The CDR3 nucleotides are TGTGCCAGCAGCCCCAGGGCTCGACTAGCGGGGGGAAAACAAGAGACCCAGTACTTC.

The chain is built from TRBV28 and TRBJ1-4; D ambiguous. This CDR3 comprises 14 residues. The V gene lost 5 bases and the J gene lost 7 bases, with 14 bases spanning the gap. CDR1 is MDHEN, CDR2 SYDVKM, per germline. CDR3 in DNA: TGTGCCAGCAGTCCTAGAGTTAGTCGTGAAAAACTGTTTTTT. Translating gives CASSPRVSREKLFF.

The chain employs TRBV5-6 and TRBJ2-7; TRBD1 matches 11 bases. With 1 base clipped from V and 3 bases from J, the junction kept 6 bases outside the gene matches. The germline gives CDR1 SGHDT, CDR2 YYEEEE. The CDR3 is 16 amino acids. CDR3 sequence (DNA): TGTGCCAGCAGCTTGTCCATTGGGACAGGGGGCTACGAGCAGTACTTC. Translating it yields CASSLSIGTGGYEQYF. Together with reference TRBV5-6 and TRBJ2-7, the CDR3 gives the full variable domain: DAGVTQSPTHLIKTRGQQVTLRCSPKSGHDTVSWYQQALGQGPQFIFQYYEEEERQRGNFPDRFSGHQFPNYSSELNVNALLLGDSALYLCASSLSIGTGGYEQYFGPGTRLTVT.

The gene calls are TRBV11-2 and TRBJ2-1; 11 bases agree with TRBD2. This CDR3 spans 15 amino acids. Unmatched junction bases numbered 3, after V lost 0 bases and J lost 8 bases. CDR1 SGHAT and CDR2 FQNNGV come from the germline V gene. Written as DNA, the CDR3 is TGTGCCAGCAGCTTAGAAGGGACTAGCGGCGATGAGCAGTTCTTC. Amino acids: CASSLEGTSGDEQFF.